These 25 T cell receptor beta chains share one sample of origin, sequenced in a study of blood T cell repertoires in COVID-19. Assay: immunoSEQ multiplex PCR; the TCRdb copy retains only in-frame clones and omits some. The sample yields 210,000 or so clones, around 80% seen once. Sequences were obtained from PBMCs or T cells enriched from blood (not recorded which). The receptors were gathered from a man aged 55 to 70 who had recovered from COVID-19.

CDR3 bases: TGTGCCAGCATCCCGGGGCGCGGCAAAAACATTCAGTACTTC. This codes for CASIPGRGKNIQYF. This chain connects TRBV6-2 or TRBV6-3 to TRBJ2-4; D may match TRBD1 or TRBD2 (5 bases each). The ends were cut back, 7 bases at V and 3 bases at J, with 13 bases in the middle. Per the germline V gene, CDR1 is MNHEY and CDR2 is SVGEGT. This CDR3 is 14 amino acids long.

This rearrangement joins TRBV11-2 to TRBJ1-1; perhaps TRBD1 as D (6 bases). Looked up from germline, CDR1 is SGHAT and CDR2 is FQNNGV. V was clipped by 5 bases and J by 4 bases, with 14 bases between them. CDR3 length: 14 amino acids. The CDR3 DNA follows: TGTGCCAGCAGCCAAGTGACAGGAGGCACTGAAGCTTTCTTT. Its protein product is CASSQVTGGTEAFF.

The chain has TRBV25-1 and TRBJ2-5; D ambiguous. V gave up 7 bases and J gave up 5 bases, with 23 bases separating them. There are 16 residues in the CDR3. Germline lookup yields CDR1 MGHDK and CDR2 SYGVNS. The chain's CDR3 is CASTSNLLGRRETQYF. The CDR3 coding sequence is TGTGCCAGCACCTCGAACCTTTTGGGCCGCAGGGAGACCCAGTACTTC.

The CDR3 sequence: CASSQEGVHSPLHF. The CDR3 nucleotides read TGTGCCAGCAGCCAAGAGGGAGTTCATTCACCCCTCCACTTT. J is TRBJ1-6 and V is TRBV14; unclear D gene. In germline, CDR1 is SGHDN, CDR2 FVKESK. The V and J ends lost 0 bases and 8 bases respectively, with 8 bases between them. This CDR3 contains 14 residues.

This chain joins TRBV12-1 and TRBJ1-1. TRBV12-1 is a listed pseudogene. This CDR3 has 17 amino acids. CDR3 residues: CASSSRLEGVLYTEAFF. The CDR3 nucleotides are TGTGCCAGCAGCTCCAGACTCGAAGGAGTTTTGTACACTGAAGCTTTCTTT.

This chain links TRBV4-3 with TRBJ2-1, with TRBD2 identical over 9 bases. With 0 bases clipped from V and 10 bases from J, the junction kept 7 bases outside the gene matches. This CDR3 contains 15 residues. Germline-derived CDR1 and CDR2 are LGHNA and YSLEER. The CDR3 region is CASSQDHGSGGEQFF. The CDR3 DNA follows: TGCGCCAGCAGCCAAGATCACGGTAGCGGGGGCGAGCAGTTCTTC.

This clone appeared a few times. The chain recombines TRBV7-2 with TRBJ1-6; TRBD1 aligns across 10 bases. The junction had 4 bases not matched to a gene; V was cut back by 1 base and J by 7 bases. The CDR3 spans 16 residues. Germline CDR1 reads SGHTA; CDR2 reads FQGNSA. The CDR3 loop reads CASSLGGTGVNSPLHF. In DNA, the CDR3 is TGTGCCAGCAGCTTAGGTGGGACAGGGGTAAATTCACCCCTCCACTTT.

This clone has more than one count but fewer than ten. The CDR3 reads CASSYFDREGGYTF. CDR3 DNA: TGTGCCAGCAGTTATTTTGACAGAGAAGGTGGCTACACCTTC. This chain uses TRBV6-2 or TRBV6-3 with TRBJ1-2; D is perhaps TRBD1 (5 bases). V lost 3 bases, J lost 7 bases, and 15 bases lay in between. CDR3 length equals 14 residues. Germline values: CDR1 MNHEY, CDR2 SVGEGT.

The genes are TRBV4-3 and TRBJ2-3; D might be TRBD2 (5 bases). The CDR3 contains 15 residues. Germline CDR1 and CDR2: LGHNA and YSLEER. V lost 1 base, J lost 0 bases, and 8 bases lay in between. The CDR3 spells CASSQGAESTDTQYF. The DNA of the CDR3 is TGCGCCAGCAGCCAAGGAGCGGAGAGCACAGATACGCAGTATTTT.

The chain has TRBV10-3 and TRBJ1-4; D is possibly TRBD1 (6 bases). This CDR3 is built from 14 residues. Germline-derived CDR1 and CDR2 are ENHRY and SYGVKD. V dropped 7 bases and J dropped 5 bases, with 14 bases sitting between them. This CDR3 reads CAIKGEQENEKLFF. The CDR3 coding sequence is TGTGCCATCAAGGGGGAGCAGGAAAATGAAAAACTGTTTTTT.

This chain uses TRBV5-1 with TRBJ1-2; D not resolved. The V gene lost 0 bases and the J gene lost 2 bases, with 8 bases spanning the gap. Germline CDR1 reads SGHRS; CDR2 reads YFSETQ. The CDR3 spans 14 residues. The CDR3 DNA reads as TGCGCCAGCAGCTTGGATTCAGGAAACTATGGCTACACCTTC. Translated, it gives CASSLDSGNYGYTF.

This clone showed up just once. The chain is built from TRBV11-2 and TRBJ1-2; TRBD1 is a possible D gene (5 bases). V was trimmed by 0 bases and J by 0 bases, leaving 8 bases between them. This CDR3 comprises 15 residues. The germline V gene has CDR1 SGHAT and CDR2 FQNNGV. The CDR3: CASSLDRVSNYGYTF. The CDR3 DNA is TGTGCCAGCAGCTTAGACAGGGTGTCTAACTATGGCTACACCTTC.

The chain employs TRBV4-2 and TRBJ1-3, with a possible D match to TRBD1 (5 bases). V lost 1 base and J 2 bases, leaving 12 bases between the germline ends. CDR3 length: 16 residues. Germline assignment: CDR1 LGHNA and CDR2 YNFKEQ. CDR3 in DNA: TGTGCCAGCAGCCAAGTTAGGGGAAGCGCTGGAAACACCATATATTTT. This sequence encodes CASSQVRGSAGNTIYF.

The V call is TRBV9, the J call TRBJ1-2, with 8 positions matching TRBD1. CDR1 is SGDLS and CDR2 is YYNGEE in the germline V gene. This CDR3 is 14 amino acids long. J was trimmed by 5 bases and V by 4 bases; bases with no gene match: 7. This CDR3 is CASSPSGTGYGYTF. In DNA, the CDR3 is TGTGCCAGCAGCCCCAGTGGGACAGGATATGGCTACACCTTC.

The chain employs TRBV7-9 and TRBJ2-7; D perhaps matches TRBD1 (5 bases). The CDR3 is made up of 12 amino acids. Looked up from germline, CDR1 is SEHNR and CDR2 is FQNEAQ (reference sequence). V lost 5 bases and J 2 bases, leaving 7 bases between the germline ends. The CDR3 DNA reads TGTGCCAGCAGCCCAGGGACCTACGAGCAGTACTTC. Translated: CASSPGTYEQYF.

CDR3 sequence: CASRKRGGIFVTDTQYF. CDR3 bases: TGTGCCAGCAGGAAGCGGGGGGGCATTTTTGTGACAGATACGCAGTATTTT. The V gene is TRBV21-1, the J gene TRBJ2-3; the D call in the table, TRBD2, was not verified against the DNA. TRBV21-1 is termed a pseudogene. The CDR3 runs to 17 residues.

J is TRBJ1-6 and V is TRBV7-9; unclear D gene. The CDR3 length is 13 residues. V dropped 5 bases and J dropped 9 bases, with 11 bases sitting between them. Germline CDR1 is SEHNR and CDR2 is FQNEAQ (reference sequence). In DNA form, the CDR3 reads TGTGCCAGCAGCACCCTTGCGGGTTCACCCCTCCACTTT. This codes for CASSTLAGSPLHF.

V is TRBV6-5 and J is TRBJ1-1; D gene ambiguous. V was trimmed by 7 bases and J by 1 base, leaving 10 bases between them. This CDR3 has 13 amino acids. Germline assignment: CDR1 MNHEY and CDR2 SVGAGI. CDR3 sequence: CASNSPGNTEAFF. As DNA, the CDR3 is TGTGCCAGCAACTCACCCGGGAACACTGAAGCTTTCTTT.

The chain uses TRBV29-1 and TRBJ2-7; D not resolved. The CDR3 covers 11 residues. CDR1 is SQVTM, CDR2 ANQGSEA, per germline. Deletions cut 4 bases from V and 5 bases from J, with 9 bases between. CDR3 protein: CSVVRLNEQYF. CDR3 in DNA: TGCAGCGTTGTGAGGTTGAACGAGCAGTACTTC.

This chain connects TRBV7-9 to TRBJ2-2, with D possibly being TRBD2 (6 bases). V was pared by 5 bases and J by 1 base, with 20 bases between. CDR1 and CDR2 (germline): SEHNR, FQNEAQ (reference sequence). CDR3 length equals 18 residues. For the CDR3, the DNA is TGTGCCAGCAGCCCCCGCCGGGGGTCGGAACAGAACACCGGGGAGCTGTTTTTT. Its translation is CASSPRRGSEQNTGELFF.

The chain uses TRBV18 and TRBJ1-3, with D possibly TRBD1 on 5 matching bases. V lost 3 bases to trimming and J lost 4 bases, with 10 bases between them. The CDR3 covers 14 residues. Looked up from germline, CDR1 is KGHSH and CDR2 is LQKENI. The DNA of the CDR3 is TGTGCCAGCTCACCGGAGGGGTCCGGAAACACCATATATTTT. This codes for CASSPEGSGNTIYF.

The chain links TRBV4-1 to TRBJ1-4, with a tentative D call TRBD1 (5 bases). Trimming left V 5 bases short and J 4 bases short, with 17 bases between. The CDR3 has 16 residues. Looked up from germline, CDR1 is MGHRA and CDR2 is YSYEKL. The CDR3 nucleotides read TGCGCCAGCAGCAAAGGACAAGGACTTGATAATGAAAAACTGTTTTTT. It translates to CASSKGQGLDNEKLFF.

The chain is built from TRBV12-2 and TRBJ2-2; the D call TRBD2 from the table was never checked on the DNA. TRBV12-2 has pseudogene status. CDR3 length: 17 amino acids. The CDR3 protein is CASRILGGARDTGELFF. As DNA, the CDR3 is TGTGCAAGTCGCATCCTGGGGGGAGCAAGAGACACCGGGGAGCTGTTTTTT.

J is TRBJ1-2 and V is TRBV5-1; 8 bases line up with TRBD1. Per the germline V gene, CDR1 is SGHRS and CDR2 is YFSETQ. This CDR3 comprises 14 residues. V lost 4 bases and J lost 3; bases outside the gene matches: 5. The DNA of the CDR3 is TGCGCCAGCAGCACGACAGGGGATCACTATGGCTACACCTTC. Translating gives CASSTTGDHYGYTF.

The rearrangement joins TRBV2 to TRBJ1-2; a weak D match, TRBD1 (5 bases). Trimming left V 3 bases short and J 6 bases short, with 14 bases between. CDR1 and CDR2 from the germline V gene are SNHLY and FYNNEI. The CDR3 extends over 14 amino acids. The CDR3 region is CASSDVGRVDGYTF. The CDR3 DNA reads TGTGCCAGCAGTGATGTGGGCAGGGTTGATGGCTACACCTTC.